This TCR beta chain was found in a study of graft-versus-host responses after intestinal transplantation (dated by TCRdb to about 2021). Background on the whole study: Recipients received multivisceral, liver-intestinal, or isolated intestinal transplants. A peak of at least 4% donor T cells among recipient peripheral blood mononuclear cells was the definition used for donor T cell macrochimerism. All recipients received anti-thymocyte globulin induction followed by maintenance tacrolimus and steroids for around 3 years. To identify alloreactive clones, pre-transplant mixed lymphocyte reaction products were sequenced and compared with unstimulated pre-transplant donor and recipient T cells. Rather than being sequenced by the commercial service, samples from a few later patients were sequenced in-house on an Illumina MiSeq and processed with MiXCR. Graft-versus-host and host-versus-graft alloreactive T cell clones were tracked in the graft, circulation and bone marrow after intestinal transplantation using bulk TCR-beta CDR3 sequencing. A cohort of some 24 intestinal transplant recipients, including one retransplant, was enrolled, and 3 patients lacking pretransplant specimens were excluded. Results the study describes overall, beyond this receptor: High GvH to HvG T cell clonal ratios were observed in the allografts of patients with donor T cell macrochimerism. GvH clones were detected in recipient bone marrow, and some of these GvH clones were observed earlier in ileal mucosa or blood, consistent with an intestinal mucosal origin. Conclusions were limited by the relatively low number and heterogeneity of intestinal transplant patients. Early after transplant, declines in HvG clones were associated with peak levels of circulating GvH clones.

Note on this clone: The clone's antigen remains unknown. Within one base of it there is no much larger clone, and no base qualities were kept.

The library was produced with the immunoSEQ multiplex PCR assay. For most patients, genomic DNA was isolated with the Qiagen DNeasy Blood and Tissue Kit and sent frozen to Adaptive Biotechnologies for TCR sequencing. For most patients, high-throughput TCR-beta CDR3 sequencing of genomic DNA was performed by Adaptive Biotechnologies. The source study handled its data this way. TCR sequencing data for roughly 18 patients were retrieved from Adaptive's ImmunoSEQ software; three other patients were processed with MiXCR and VDJtools. To correct CD4 versus CD8 sorting errors, any sequence found in both subsets at a frequency ratio below 5:1 was removed. CDR3 nucleotide sequences shared by donor and recipient were removed because the origin of these sequences could not be assigned. To be classed as alloreactive, a clone needed at least 2-fold expansion over unstimulated cells and a minimum CFSE-low frequency of 0.002% (template counts) or 0.001% (read counts). Mappable clones were those detected in sequenced pre-transplant spleen, lymph node, or MLR CFSE-low populations of the donor or recipient. The cumulative frequency of alloreactive clones was calculated as a percentage of all sequences, weighted by copy number. TCRdb holds this immuneACCESS table with in-frame rearrangements only. Some clones are missing; in checked studies, unresolved V genes explain under half, and the rest has no known cause. That table furnishes V, J and clone size, whereas the DNA furnished D and trimming. Counted in this sample were over 100,000 clones; about 93% of them appeared once. 0.095% to 0.15% of the sample lies in the top ten.

The time point label here, explained by the study, means: cells obtained before transplantation from donor or recipient. CD3+CD4+ and CD3+CD8+ populations were FACS-sorted from unstimulated pre-transplant donor and recipient cells taken from spleen or lymph nodes. Including cysteine and phenylalanine, the CDR3 has 12 amino acids. Only the CDR3 DNA is retained, 36 bases long and in frame from the first base. V loses 3 bases, J loses 7 bases, and the germline ends lie 10 bases apart. The germline V gene sets CDR1 to SGHTS and CDR2 to YDEGEE. The receptor chain draws on TRBV5-8 and TRBJ1-1, and possibly TRBD1, on 6 matching bases. This clonotype was obtained from a human donor who received an intestinal transplant. The sequences come from unstimulated CD4+ T cells sorted from spleen or lymph node cells, collected before intestinal transplant. The CDR3 region: CASSSGVREAFF. The nucleotides read TGTGCCAGCAGCTCAGGGGTGCGTGAAGCTTTCTTT.